Described below is a single T cell receptor beta chain sequence and its context. Its antigen remains unidentified. Within one base of it there is no much larger clone, and no base qualities were kept. This sample is drawn from a study of control samples from healthy donors and cancer patients (TCRdb year 2020). Its CDR3 holds 13 amino acids, cysteine through phenylalanine. Just CDR3 DNA is preserved here, 39 bases in frame from base 1. V is pruned by 4 bases and J by 8 bases, leaving 6 bases of the junction without a gene match. As encoded in the germline V gene (reference sequence), CDR1 is MNHEY while CDR2 is SMNVEV. Libraries were prepared through the immunoSEQ multiplex PCR assay. Held by TCRdb, this immuneACCESS table contains in-frame sequences only and omits some clones. Under half of the omission traces to an unresolved V gene where checked; the cause of the rest is unknown. A total of around 100,000 clones appear in this sample, about nine tenths of them only once. About 4% of the sample is held by the ten biggest clonotypes.

This receptor was identified in a woman between 18 and 30 years old in good health. The rearranged segments are TRBV27 and TRBJ1-2; 8 nucleotides in the junction match TRBD1. The sample comprised blood. The CDR3 here reads CASSSGTGGGYTF. The base sequence is TGTGCCAGCAGTTCCGGGACAGGCGGGGGCTACACCTTC.